This T cell receptor (beta chain) was profiled in a study of T cells in localized non-small cell lung cancer (dated by TCRdb to the early 2020s). About the full investigation: Comparing tumors with uninvolved tumor-adjacent lungs, the study looked at the T cell repertoires of hundreds of patients with early-stage NSCLC. The cohort comprised under 250 treatment-naïve NSCLC patients with resected, localized lung tumors. A mean age of around 69 years was recorded for the NSCLC patients, of whom 129 were male and some 99 were female.

Germline trimming amounts to 6 bases on V and 2 bases on J, with 10 as the count of junction bases outside the gene matches. The CDR3 measures 16 amino acids from cysteine to phenylalanine. The sequence is cut down to CDR3 DNA, 48 bases in frame from base 1. The germline V gene yields SQVTM for CDR1 and ANQGSEA for CDR2. Regarding this clone: The antigen this receptor binds is unknown. Per-nucleotide qualities are absent, and no much larger clonotype sits a single base away.

TCR beta CDR3 regions were sequenced from DNA using the immunoSEQ Assay. From the authors' description of their analysis: T cell density was computed as TCR beta template counts normalized to usable DNA estimated by amplifying housekeeping genes. The preseqR package was used to estimate richness by extrapolating to 400,000 templates for PBMC samples and to 120,000 templates for tissue samples. Clonality was calculated as one minus Pielou's evenness. Tissue-enriched TCRs were identified through differential abundance testing performed on productive amino-acid clonotypes, with a minimum total count of 5 and an alpha of 0.1. The Jaccard Index and the Morisita Overlap Index were used to measure repertoire overlap between compartments. GLIPH grouped TCR beta CDR3s together with public tetramer-defined viral CDR3s, and a viral motif had to include at least three viral sequences and also show V-gene enrichment. Imported from immuneACCESS, the table was reduced by TCRdb to in-frame sequences with V and J called. These copies leave out some clones; in studies compared against another copy, an unresolved V gene accounts for under half, and the cause of the remainder is not known. That table furnishes V, J and clone size, whereas the DNA furnished D and trimming. Present in this sample are 130,000 or so clones, roughly 90% of which were seen just once. The ten largest clones represent around 1.7% of the sample.

At diagnosis, peripheral blood, uninvolved tumor-adjacent lung and tumor were collected and were preserved as a mix of fresh-frozen and FFPE material. For TCR repertoire profiling, the blood samples were analyzed as peripheral blood mononuclear cells. On the study overall, not on this receptor specifically: Multi-region tumor sequencing was not performed, so intratumor heterogeneity could not be excluded. Uninvolved tumor-adjacent lung showed the highest T cell clonality, higher than tumor, which suggests more focused antigenic responses in the uninvolved tumor-adjacent lung. A median of roughly 60 of the top 100 tumor clones were detected in paired uninvolved adjacent lung, and some 30 of these tumor clones were also found among the top 100 clones of the paired uninvolved adjacent lung. Higher T cell density in blood was associated with longer overall survival, whereas higher clonality in adjacent lung was associated with shorter survival. Since the design was exploratory, TCR variables were selected using unadjusted p-values with no false-discovery rate correction.

Sequencing was performed on peripheral blood, taken before any cancer treatment. The clonotype was recovered from a female donor of 60 years or more with stage I lung adenocarcinoma. Rearrangement joined TRBV29-1 to TRBJ2-6; 7 central nucleotides agree with TRBD1. The CDR3 reads CSVDQGVGAGANVLTF. The DNA is as follows: TGCAGCGTCGATCAGGGGGTAGGGGCTGGGGCCAACGTCCTGACTTTC. Reference TRBV29-1 and TRBJ2-6 genes cover what lies past the CDR3, so the full variable domain is SAVISQKPSRDICQRGTSLTIQCQVDSQVTMMFWYRQQPGQSLTLIATANQGSEATYESGFVIDKFPISRPNLTFSTLTVSNMSPEDSSIYLCSVDQGVGAGANVLTFGAGSRLTVL.